Listed below are T cell receptor beta chains from one sample, sequenced in a study of radiation and T cells in renal cell carcinoma. This table comes from immunoSEQ multiplex PCR, and its TCRdb copy is limited to in-frame clones, with some not included. Among roughly 130,000 clones, approximately 80% were seen once, and the ten largest hold about 1.9%. Source: blood, taken from a patient whose treatment included radiotherapy and nephrectomy. The receptors were gathered from a woman in her sixties with renal cell carcinoma. The CDR3 runs from the conserved cysteine through the conserved F or W. The order of the fields is J gene, clone size, D gene, V gene, CDR3 DNA, CDR3 protein. The D gene is left open where the match is weak. Rows give clone size only sometimes, using once, few, many, or a class for an expanded clone.

>TRBJ2-2|NA|NA|TRBV7-8
TGTGCCAGCAGCATGGGGCTTTCGCGTACGAACACCGGGGAGCTGTTTTTT
CASSMGLSRTNTGELFF
>TRBJ2-7|NA|NA|TRBV6-1
TGTGCCAGCAGTGTGGTTTGGAGGGGGCTTTACGAGCAGTACTTC
CASSVVWRGLYEQYF
>TRBJ2-5|NA|NA|TRBV28
TGTGCCAGCAACACCGAAGAGACCCAGTACTTC
CASNTEETQYF
>TRBJ1-1|NA|TRBD1|TRBV11-2
TGTGCCAGCAGCTTAGTATCCAGGGGGACTGAAGCTTTCTTT
CASSLVSRGTEAFF
>TRBJ1-2|NA|NA|TRBV4-2
TGTGCCAGCAGCCAAGAGGGGGGTGGCTACACCTTC
CASSQEGGGYTF
>TRBJ1-6|NA|NA|TRBV28
TGTGCCAGCAGTTCGGGGCATTCACCCCTCCACTTT
CASSSGHSPLHF
>TRBJ2-7|few|NA|TRBV4-1
TGCGCCAGCAGCCAAGGAAGGGGCGGGTACGAGCAGTACTTC
CASSQGRGGYEQYF
>TRBJ2-2|NA|TRBD1|TRBV28
TGTGCCATCGCCCCCGGGACAGGGGCCGGGGAGCTGTTTTTT
CAIAPGTGAGELFF
>TRBJ1-6|NA|NA|TRBV10-3
TGTGCCACCGGCTACCCCCTCCACTTT
CATGYPLHF
>TRBJ2-2|NA|TRBD1|TRBV28
TGTGCCAGCAGTTTAGACAGGGACGGGGAGCTGTTTTTT
CASSLDRDGELFF
>TRBJ2-7|NA|NA|TRBV2
TGTGCCAGCAGAGACAGGGGTAGCGGGACCCGCTTTTACGAGCAGTACTTC
CASRDRGSGTRFYEQYF
>TRBJ1-2|NA|NA|TRBV21-1
TGTGCCAGCAGCAAGCCAGGGGCGCAGAACCGGGTCTATGGCTACACCTTC
CASSKPGAQNRVYGYTF
>TRBJ1-2|few|TRBD1|TRBV6-6
TGTGCCAGCAGCCTACAGGGGCTTAACTATGGCTACACCTTC
CASSLQGLNYGYTF
>TRBJ1-5|NA|TRBD1|TRBV19
TGTGCCACGGGACAGGGCCCCAATCAGCCCCAGCATTTT
CATGQGPNQPQHF
>TRBJ2-7|NA|NA|TRBV9
TGTGCCAGCAGTAAAACAGGGCTCCACGAGCAGTACTTC
CASSKTGLHEQYF
>TRBJ1-1|NA|NA|TRBV28
TGTGCCAGCAGTTTATGGGGCAACTTGAACACTGAAGCTTTCTTT
CASSLWGNLNTEAFF
>TRBJ1-2|NA|NA|TRBV7-2
TGTGCCAGCAGCTTATTACACGGGACGGCTTATAACTATGGCTACACCTTC
CASSLLHGTAYNYGYTF
>TRBJ1-5|NA|NA|TRBV10-3
TGTGCCATCGGCCGACAGAGCAATCAGCCCCAGCATTTT
CAIGRQSNQPQHF
>TRBJ1-6|NA|TRBD1|TRBV28
TGTGCCAGCAGTTTGGGACAGGGTGGTTCACCCCTCCACTTT
CASSLGQGGSPLHF
>TRBJ1-1|NA|NA|TRBV5-1
TGCGCCAGCAGCACCGGGACCGCTAACACTGAAGCTTTCTTT
CASSTGTANTEAFF
>TRBJ2-7|many|NA|TRBV4-3
TGCGCCAGCAGCCCGTACCGGGACACCCTCTACGAGCAGTACTTC
CASSPYRDTLYEQYF
>TRBJ2-7|NA|NA|TRBV5-1
TGCGCCAGCAGCTTGGCCCCGGACGGCGAGCAGTACTTC
CASSLAPDGEQYF
>TRBJ2-5|NA|NA|TRBV5-4
TGTGCCAGCAGCTTGACAGGGTCAGAGACCCAGTACTTC
CASSLTGSETQYF
>TRBJ1-5|NA|NA|TRBV18
TGTGCCAGCTCACCGACAGAGAATCAGCCCCAGCATTTT
CASSPTENQPQHF
>TRBJ2-7|NA|NA|TRBV10-1
TGCGCCAGCAGTGAAGGGGGGCTCCCCTACGAGCAGTACTTC
CASSEGGLPYEQYF
>TRBJ2-1|NA|TRBD2|TRBV6-1
TGTGCCAGCAGTGAGTTGGCGGGGGTTCGCAATGAGCAGTTCTTC
CASSELAGVRNEQFF
>TRBJ1-1|few|NA|TRBV5-1
TGCGCCAGCAGTGACACGGGGGCGACGACTGAAGCTTTCTTT
CASSDTGATTEAFF
>TRBJ1-5|NA|NA|TRBV28
TGTGCCAGCAGTCCCATTTTACGGGGGGGGGCAAGGGATCAGCCCCAGCATTTT
CASSPILRGGARDQPQHF
>TRBJ1-1|few|NA|TRBV6-1
TGTGCCAGCAGTGGAGGTTCGACCCGGGAAGCTTTCTTT
CASSGGSTREAFF
>TRBJ1-1|few|NA|TRBV7-8
TGTGCCAGCAGCTACACCAGGGGAACGAACACTGAAGCTTTCTTT
CASSYTRGTNTEAFF
>TRBJ2-7|NA|TRBD1|TRBV7-9
TGTGCCAGCAGCAAGTGGGGACAGGGCTTTGACGAGCAGTACTTC
CASSKWGQGFDEQYF
>TRBJ2-7|NA|TRBD1|TRBV7-9
TGTGCCAGCGTCAACCGGGACAGGGACTACGAGCAGTACTTC
CASVNRDRDYEQYF
>TRBJ1-2|NA|NA|TRBV27
TGTGCCAGCAGTCCGGGAAACTATGGCTACACCTTC
CASSPGNYGYTF
>TRBJ2-5|NA|NA|TRBV5-8
TGTGCCAGCAGCTTCGACAGGGAGACCCAGTACTTC
CASSFDRETQYF
>TRBJ1-5|NA|TRBD1|TRBV18
TGTGCCAGCTCACCGACCGGGACAGAAAATCAGCCCCAGCATTTT
CASSPTGTENQPQHF
>TRBJ1-4|NA|NA|TRBV5-1
TGCGCCAGCAGCTTAGAGTCAGTTAATGAAAAACTGTTTTTT
CASSLESVNEKLFF
>TRBJ1-1|NA|NA|TRBV19
TGTGCCAGTAGTACAGGGGCCCTCCGGACTGAAGCTTTCTTT
CASSTGALRTEAFF
>TRBJ1-2|NA|TRBD1|TRBV5-1
TGCGCCAGCAGCGCTACAGGGGGGGTCTATGGCTACACCTTC
CASSATGGVYGYTF
>TRBJ2-3|NA|TRBD1|TRBV5-1
TGCGCCAGCAGCATCGGACAGGGGGCGCGTTTAAATACGCAGTATTTT
CASSIGQGARLNTQYF
>TRBJ2-5|NA|NA|TRBV4-1
TGCGCCAGCAGCCCGGCACAGGGAAATCGTTGGGGGACAGAGACCCAGTACTTC
CASSPAQGNRWGTETQYF
>TRBJ2-7|once|NA|TRBV28
TGTGCCAGCAGTTTAGGGGGGAAGGAGCAGTACTTC
CASSLGGKEQYF
>TRBJ2-5|few|NA|TRBV30
TGTGCCTGGAGTCCGAGACAGGATCGGGAGACCCAGTACTTC
CAWSPRQDRETQYF
>TRBJ1-5|NA|TRBD1|TRBV6-5
TGTGCCAGCAGCACACAGGGGGCCGCTCAGCCCCAGCATTTT
CASSTQGAAQPQHF
>TRBJ1-3|NA|NA|TRBV28
TGTGCCAGCAGTTTGGGGGGACCGGTAATCTCTGGAAACACCATATATTTT
CASSLGGPVISGNTIYF
>TRBJ1-1|NA|NA|TRBV6-1
TGTGCCAGCAGTGATCTGAACACTGAAGCTTTCTTT
CASSDLNTEAFF